This TCR beta chain was captured in a study of Ad26.COV2.S vaccination and SARS-CoV-2 variants. Study details: This donor came from the COV1001 trial of Ad26.COV2.S. Study-level points and caveats: Reportedly, after vaccination the spike-specific CD8+ and CD4+ T cell responses displayed substantial breadth.

Clones were read by immunoSEQ multiplex PCR, and TCRdb kept only the in-frame ones, dropping some. This sample carries approximately 460,000 clones, approximately 90% of them seen once, and the ten largest clones take around 1.6%. Of note for this clone: Its antigen is currently unknown. Other nucleotide sequences in the sample specify the same CDR3.

The treatment: 19 received Ad26.COV2.S at low or high dose, single or two shots; 5 received placebo; per-sample allocation not given. Samples were taken on day 63 after the first vaccine or placebo injection. CDR1 is KGHSH and CDR2 is LQKENI in the germline V gene. This CDR3 region has 13 residues. V was trimmed by 2 bases and J by 2 bases, leaving 6 bases between them. This sample comprised peripheral blood, obtained in a trial of Ad26.COV2.S vaccine versus placebo. V usage is TRBV18 and J usage is TRBJ2-5; maybe TRBD2 (5 bases). The TCR originated in a person aged 18-60 years who received the Ad26.COV2.S COVID-19 vaccine or a placebo. CDR3 nucleotides: TGTGCCAGCTCACCAGGGAGACAAGAGACCCAGTACTTC. Protein sequence: CASSPGRQETQYF.